This TCR beta chain is drawn from a study of cytomegalovirus exposure and HLA in healthy donors. Study-wide findings and caveats: With high specificity and sensitivity, the classifier reportedly diagnosed cytomegalovirus status. Some V segments, TRBV6-2 and TRBV6-3 among them, were indistinguishable and were therefore excluded. Immune exposure was documented only through CMV serostatus.

In the case of this clone: Its antigen is undetermined.

The PCR employed 60 Vbeta primers together with 13 Jbeta primers. TCRdb's table, derived via immunoSEQ multiplex PCR, lists solely in-frame clones and lacks some. The data contain over 250,000 clones, roughly 85% of them singletons. V dropped 4 bases and J dropped 7; count of bases not matched to a gene: 5. Germline V gene data show CDR1 as MDHEN and CDR2 as SYDVKM. CDR3 length: 15 residues. Sample: PBMCs. The TCR comes from a man in his forties in good health and CMV-seropositive. J is TRBJ2-1 and V is TRBV28, with 12 bases identical to TRBD2. CDR3 sequence (DNA): TGTGCCAGCAGTTGGGGACTAGCGGGCTCGAATGAGCAGTTCTTC. It codes for CASSWGLAGSNEQFF.